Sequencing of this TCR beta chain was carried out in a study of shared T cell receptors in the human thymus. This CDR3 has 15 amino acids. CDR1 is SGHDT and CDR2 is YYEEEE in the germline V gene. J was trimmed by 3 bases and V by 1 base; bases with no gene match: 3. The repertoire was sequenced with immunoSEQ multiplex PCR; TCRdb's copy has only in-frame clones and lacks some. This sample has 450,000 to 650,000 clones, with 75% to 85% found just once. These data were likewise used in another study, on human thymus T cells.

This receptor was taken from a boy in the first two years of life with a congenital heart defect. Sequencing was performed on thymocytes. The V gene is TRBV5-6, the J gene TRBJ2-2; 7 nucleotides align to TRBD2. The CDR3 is CASSLLAAHTGELFF. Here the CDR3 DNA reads TGTGCCAGCAGCTTGCTAGCGGCGCACACCGGGGAGCTGTTTTTT.